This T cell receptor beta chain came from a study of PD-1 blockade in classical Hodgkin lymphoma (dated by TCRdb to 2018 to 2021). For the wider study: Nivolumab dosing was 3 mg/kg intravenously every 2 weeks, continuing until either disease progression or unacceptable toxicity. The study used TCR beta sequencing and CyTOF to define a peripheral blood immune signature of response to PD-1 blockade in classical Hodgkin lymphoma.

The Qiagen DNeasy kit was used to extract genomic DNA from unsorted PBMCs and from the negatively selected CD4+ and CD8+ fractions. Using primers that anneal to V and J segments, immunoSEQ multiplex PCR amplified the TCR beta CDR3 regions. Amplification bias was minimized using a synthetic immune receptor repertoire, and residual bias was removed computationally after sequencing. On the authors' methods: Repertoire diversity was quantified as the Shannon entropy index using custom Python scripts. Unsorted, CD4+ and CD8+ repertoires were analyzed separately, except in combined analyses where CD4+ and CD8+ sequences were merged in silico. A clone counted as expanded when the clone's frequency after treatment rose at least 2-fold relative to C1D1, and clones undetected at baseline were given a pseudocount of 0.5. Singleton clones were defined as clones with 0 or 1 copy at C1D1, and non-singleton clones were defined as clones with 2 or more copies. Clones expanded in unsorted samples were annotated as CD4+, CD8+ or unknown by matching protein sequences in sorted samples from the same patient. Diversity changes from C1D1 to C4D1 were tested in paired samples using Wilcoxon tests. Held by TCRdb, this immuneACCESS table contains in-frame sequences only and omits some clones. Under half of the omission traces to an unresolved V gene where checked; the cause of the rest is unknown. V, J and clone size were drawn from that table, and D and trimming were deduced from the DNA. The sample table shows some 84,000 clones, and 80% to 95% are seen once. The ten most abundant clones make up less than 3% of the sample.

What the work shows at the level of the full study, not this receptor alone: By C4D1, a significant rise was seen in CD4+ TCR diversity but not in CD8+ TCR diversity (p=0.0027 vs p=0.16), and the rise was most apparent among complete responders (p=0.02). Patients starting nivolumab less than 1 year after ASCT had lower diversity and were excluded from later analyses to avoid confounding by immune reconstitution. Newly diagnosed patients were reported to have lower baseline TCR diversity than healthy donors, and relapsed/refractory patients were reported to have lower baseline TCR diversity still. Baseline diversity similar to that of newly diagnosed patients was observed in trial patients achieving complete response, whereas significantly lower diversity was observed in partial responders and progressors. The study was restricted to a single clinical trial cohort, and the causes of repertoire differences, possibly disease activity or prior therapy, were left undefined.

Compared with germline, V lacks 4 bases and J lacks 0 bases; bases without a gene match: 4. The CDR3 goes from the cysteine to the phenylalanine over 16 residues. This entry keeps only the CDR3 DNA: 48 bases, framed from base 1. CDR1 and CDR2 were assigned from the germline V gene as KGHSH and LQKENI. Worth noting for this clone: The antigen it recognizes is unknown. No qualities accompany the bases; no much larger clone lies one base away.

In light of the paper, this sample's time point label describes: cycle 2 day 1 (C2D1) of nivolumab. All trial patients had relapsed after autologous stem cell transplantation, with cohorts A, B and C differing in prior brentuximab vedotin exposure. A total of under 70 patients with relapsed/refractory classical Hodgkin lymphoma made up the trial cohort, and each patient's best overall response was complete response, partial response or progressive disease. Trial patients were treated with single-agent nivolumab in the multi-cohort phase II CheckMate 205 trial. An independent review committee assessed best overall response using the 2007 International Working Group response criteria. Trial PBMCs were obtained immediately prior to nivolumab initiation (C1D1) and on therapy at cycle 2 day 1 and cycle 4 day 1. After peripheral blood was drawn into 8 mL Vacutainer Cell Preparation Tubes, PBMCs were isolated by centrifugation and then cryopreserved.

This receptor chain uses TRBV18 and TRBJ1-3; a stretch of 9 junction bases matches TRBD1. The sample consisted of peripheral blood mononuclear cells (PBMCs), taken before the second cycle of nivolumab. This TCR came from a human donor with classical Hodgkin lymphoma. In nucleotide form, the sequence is TGTGCCAGCTCACTGAAGACAGGGGGCTCTGGAAACACCATATATTTT. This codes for CASSLKTGGSGNTIYF.